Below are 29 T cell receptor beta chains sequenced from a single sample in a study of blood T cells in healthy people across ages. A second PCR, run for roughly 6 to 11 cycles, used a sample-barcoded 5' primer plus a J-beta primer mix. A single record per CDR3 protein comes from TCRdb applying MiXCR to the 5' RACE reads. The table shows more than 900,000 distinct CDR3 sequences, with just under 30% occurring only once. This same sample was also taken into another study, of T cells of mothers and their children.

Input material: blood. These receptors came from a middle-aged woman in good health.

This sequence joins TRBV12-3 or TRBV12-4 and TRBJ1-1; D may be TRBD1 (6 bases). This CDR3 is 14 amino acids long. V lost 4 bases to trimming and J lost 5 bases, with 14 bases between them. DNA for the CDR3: TGTGCCAGCAGTTCCAACCAGGGGAGTACTGAAGCTTTCTTT. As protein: CASSSNQGSTEAFF.

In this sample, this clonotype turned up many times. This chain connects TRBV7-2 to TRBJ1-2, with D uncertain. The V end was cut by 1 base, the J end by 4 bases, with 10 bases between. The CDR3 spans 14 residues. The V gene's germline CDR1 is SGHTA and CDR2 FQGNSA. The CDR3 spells CASSLEAAIYGYTF. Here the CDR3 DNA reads TGTGCCAGCAGCTTAGAGGCCGCAATCTATGGCTACACCTTC. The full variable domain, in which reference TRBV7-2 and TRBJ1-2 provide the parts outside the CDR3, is GAGVSQSPSNKVTEKGKDVELRCDPISGHTALYWYRQSLGQGLEFLIYFQGNSAPDKSGLPSDRFSAERTGGSVSTLTIQRTQQEDSAVYLCASSLEAAIYGYTFGSGTRLTVV.

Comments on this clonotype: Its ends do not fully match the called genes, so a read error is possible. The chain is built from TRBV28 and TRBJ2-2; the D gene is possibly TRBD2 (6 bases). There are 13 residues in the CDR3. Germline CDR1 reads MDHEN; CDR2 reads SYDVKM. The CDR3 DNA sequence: TGTGCCAGCAGTTTAGGAGGGGACCGGGAGCGGTTTTTT. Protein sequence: CASSLGGDRERFF.

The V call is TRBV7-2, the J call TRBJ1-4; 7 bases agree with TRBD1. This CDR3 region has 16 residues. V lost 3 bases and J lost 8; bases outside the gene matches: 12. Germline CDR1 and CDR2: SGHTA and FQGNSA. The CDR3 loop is CASSFSPGDRGEKLFF. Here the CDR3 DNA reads TGTGCCAGCAGCTTCTCACCGGGGGACAGAGGGGAAAAACTGTTTTTT.

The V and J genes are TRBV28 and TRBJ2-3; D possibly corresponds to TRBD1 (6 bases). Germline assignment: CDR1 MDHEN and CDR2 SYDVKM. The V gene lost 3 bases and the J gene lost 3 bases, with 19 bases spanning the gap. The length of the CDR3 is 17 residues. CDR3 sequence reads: CASSFTGTRKGTDTQYF. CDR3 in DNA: TGTGCCAGCAGTTTCACCGGGACAAGGAAGGGGACAGATACGCAGTATTTT.

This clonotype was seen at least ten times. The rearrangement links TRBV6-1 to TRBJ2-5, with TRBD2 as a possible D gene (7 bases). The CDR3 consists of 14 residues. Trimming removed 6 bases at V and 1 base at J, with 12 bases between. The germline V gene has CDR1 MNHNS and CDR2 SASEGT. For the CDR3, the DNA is TGTGCCAGCAGGGGGGGGCACAGCCAAGAGACCCAGTACTTC. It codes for CASRGGHSQETQYF.

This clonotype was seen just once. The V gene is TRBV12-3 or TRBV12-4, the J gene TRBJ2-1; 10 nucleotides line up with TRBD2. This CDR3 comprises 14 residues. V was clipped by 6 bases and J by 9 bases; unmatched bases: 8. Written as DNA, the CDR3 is TGTGCCAGCAGCCGAGCGGGGGGGCGCGGTGAGCAGTTCTTC. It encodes CASSRAGGRGEQFF.

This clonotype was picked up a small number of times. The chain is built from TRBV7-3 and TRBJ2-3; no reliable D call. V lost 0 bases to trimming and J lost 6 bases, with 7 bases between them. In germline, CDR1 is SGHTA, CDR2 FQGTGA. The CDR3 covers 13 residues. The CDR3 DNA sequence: TGTGCCAGCAGCTTAACTGGGCGGGATACGCAGTATTTT. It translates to CASSLTGRDTQYF. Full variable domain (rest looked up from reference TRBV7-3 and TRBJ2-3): GAGVSQTPSNKVTEKGKYVELRCDPISGHTALYWYRQSLGQGPEFLIYFQGTGAADDSGLPNDRFFAVRPEGSVSTLKIQRTERGDSAVYLCASSLTGRDTQYFGPGTRLTVL.

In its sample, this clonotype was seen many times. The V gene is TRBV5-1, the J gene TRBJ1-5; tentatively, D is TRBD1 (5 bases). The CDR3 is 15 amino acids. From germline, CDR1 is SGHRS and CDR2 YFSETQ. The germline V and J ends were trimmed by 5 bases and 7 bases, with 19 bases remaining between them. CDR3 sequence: CASRESGTPGQPQHF. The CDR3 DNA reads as TGCGCCAGCAGGGAATCCGGGACCCCAGGACAGCCCCAGCATTTT.

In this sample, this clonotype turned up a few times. The CDR3 loop is CASSFRGQGLETQYF. The CDR3 nucleotides read TGTGCCAGCAGTTTCCGAGGACAGGGATTGGAGACCCAGTACTTC. The V call is TRBV28, the J call TRBJ2-5; 8 bases agree with TRBD1. This CDR3 is 15 amino acids long. Germline V CDR1 and CDR2: MDHEN, SYDVKM. V shed 3 bases and J 5 bases; nucleotides not matched to a gene: 8.

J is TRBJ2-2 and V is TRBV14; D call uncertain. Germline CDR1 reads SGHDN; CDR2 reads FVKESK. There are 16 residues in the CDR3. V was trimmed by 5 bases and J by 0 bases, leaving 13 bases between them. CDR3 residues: CASSFRLFTNTGELFF. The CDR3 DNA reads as TGTGCCAGCAGCTTCCGACTCTTTACGAACACCGGGGAGCTGTTTTTT. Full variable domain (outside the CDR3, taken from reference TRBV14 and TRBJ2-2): EAGVTQFPSHSVIEKGQTVTLRCDPISGHDNLYWYRRVMGKEIKFLLHFVKESKQDESGMPNNRFLAERTGGTYSTLKVQPAELEDSGVYFCASSFRLFTNTGELFFGEGSRLTVL.

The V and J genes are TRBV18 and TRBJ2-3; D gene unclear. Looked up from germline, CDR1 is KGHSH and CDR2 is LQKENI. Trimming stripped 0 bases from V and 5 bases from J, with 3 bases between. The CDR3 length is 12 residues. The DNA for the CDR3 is TGTGCCAGCTCACCACCGATAGATACGCAGTATTTT. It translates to CASSPPIDTQYF.

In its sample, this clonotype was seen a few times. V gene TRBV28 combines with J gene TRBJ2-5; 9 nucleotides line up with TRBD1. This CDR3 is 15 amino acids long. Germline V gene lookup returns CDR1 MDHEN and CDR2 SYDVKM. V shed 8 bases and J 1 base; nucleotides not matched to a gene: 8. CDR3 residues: CASSGDRAIQETQYF. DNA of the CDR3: TGTGCCAGCTCGGGGGACAGGGCGATCCAAGAGACCCAGTACTTC.

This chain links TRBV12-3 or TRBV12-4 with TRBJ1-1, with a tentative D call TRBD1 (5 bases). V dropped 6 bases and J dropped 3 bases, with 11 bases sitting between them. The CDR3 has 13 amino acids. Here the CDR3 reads CASSRQRYTEAFF. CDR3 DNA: TGTGCCAGCAGCAGACAGAGGTACACTGAAGCTTTCTTT.

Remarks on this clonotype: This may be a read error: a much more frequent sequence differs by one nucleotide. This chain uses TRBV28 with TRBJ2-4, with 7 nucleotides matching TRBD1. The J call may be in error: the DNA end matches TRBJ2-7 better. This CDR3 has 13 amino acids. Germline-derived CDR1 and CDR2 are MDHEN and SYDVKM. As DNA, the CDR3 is TGTGCCAGCACTGCAGGGGGTAACTACGAGCAGTACTTC. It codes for CASTAGGNYEQYF.

CDR3 bases: TGCAGTGCTAGAGTACCCTGGGACAGCGAAAAACTGTTTTTT. Its protein is CSARVPWDSEKLFF. The rearrangement joins TRBV20-1 to TRBJ1-4, with 7 positions matching TRBD1. There are 14 residues in the CDR3. CDR1 and CDR2 (germline): DFQATT, SNEGSKA (reference sequence). Trimming at V came to 1 base and at J to 8 bases, leaving 7 bases not matched to a gene.

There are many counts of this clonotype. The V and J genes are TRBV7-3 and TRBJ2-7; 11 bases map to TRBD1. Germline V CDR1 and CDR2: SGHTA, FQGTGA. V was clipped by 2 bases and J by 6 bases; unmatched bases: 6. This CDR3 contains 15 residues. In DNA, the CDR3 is TGTGCCAGCAGCTTACGTCCGGGACAGGGGGGCGAGCAGTACTTC. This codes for CASSLRPGQGGEQYF.

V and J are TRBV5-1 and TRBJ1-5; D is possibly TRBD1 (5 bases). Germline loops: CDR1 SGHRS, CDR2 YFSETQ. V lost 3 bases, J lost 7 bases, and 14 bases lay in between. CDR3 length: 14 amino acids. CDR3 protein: CASSYGTGGQPQHF. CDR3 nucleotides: TGCGCCAGCAGCTACGGGACGGGGGGACAGCCCCAGCATTTT.

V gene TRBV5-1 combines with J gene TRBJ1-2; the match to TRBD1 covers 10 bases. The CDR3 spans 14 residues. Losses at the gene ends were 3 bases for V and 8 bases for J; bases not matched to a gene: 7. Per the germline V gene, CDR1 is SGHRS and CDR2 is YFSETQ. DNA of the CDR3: TGCGCCAGCAGCTACGCGGGACAGGGGACCGGCTACACCTTC. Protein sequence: CASSYAGQGTGYTF.

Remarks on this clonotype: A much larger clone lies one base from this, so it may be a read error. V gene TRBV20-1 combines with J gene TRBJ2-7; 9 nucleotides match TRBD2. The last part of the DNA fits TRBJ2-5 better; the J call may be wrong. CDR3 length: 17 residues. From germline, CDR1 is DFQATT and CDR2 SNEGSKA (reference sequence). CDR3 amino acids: CSVRPNPGPSGEETQYF. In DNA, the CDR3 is TGCAGTGTTAGACCCAACCCTGGGCCTAGCGGGGAAGAGACCCAGTACTTC.

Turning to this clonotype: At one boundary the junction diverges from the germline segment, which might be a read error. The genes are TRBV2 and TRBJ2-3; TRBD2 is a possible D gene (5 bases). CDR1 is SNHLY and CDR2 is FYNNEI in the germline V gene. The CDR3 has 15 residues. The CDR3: CASSQEGGGTDTRYF. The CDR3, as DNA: TGTGCCAGCAGTCAAGAAGGAGGTGGCACAGATACGCGGTATTTT.

CDR3 protein: CATHQEGGNQPQHF. Here the CDR3 DNA reads TGTGCCACCCATCAAGAGGGGGGCAATCAGCCCCAGCATTTT. The V gene is TRBV28, the J gene TRBJ1-5, with D possibly matching TRBD1 (6 bases). CDR1 is MDHEN, CDR2 SYDVKM, per germline. Trimming shortened V by 10 bases and J by 2 bases, and 15 bases separated the two germline ends. There are 14 residues in the CDR3. The complete variable domain, with remaining parts taken from reference TRBV28 and TRBJ1-5, reads DVKVTQSSRYLVKRTGEKVFLECVQDMDHENMFWYRQDPGLGLRLIYFSYDVKMKEKGDIPEGYSVSREKKERFSLILESASTNQTSMYLCATHQEGGNQPQHFGDGTRLSIL.

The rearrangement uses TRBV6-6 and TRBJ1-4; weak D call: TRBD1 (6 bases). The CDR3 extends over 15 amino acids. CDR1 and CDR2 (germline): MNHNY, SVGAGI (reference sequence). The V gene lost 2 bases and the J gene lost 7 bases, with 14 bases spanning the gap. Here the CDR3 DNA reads TGTGCCAGCAGTTACGGGGGCCAGGGCGGTGAAAAACTGTTTTTT. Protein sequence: CASSYGGQGGEKLFF.

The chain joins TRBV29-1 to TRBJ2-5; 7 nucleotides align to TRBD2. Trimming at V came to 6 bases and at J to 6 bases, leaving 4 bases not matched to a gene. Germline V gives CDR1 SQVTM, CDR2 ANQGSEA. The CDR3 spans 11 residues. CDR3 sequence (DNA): TGCAGCGTCGCGGGGGATCAGACCCAGTACTTC. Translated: CSVAGDQTQYF.

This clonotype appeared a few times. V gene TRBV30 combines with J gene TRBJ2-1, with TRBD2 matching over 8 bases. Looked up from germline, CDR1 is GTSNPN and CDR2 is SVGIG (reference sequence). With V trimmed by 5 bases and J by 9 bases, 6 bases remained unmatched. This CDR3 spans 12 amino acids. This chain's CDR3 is CAWARGEGEQFF. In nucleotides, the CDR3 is TGTGCCTGGGCGCGGGGGGAGGGTGAGCAGTTCTTC. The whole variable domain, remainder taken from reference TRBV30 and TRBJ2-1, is SQTIHQWPATLVQPVGSPLSLECTVEGTSNPNLYWYRQAAGRGLQLLFYSVGIGQISSEVPQNLSASRPQDRQFILSSKKLLLSDSGFYLCAWARGEGEQFFGPGTRLTVL.

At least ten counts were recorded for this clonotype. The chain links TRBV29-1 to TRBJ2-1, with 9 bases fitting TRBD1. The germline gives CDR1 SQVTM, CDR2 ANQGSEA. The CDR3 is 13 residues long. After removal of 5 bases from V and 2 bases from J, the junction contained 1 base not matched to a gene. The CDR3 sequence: CSVWDRAYNEQFF. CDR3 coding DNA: TGCAGCGTTTGGGACAGGGCCTACAATGAGCAGTTCTTC.

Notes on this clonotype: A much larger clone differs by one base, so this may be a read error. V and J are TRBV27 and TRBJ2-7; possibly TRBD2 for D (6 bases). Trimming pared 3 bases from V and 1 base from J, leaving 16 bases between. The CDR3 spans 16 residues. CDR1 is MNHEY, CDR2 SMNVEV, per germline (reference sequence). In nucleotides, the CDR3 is TGTGCCAGCAGTTTTGGGTTGGGGGGTGTGTCCTACGAGCAGTACTTC. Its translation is CASSFGLGGVSYEQYF.

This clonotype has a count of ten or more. CDR3 bases: TGCAGTGCTTGGAGAGAGAACTACGAGCAGTACTTC. This sequence encodes CSAWRENYEQYF. This rearrangement joins TRBV20-1 to TRBJ2-7; D unresolved. Germline loops: CDR1 DFQATT, CDR2 SNEGSKA (reference sequence). The CDR3 covers 12 residues. V was shortened by 5 bases and J by 3 bases, with 11 bases between the two germline ends.

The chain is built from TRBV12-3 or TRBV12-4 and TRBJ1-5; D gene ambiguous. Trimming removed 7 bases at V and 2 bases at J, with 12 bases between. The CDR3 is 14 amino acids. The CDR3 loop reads CASTLLIGNQPQHF. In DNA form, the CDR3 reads TGTGCCAGCACCCTTTTGATTGGCAATCAGCCCCAGCATTTT.